The 6 T cell receptor beta chains given below trace back to one sample, sequenced in a study of early T cells in non-severe SARS-CoV-2 infection. TCRdb reprocessed the 5' RACE reads with MiXCR, giving one entry per CDR3 protein. The sample has more than 55,000 distinct CDR3 sequences; 8% to 9% are singletons. Sequences were obtained from whole blood. Every receptor here comes from an adult who was a healthcare worker with PCR-confirmed SARS-CoV-2 infection or an uninfected control (not recorded which).

This clonotype occurred a few times. The chain combines TRBV7-3 with TRBJ2-1, with 11 bases aligning to TRBD2. V lost 5 bases to trimming and J lost 4 bases; unmatched junction nucleotides: 10. CDR1 is SGHTA, CDR2 FQGTGA, per germline. The CDR3 extends over 17 amino acids. CDR3 coding DNA: TGTGCCAGCAGCCACGGACTAGCGGGTATTACTTACAATGAGCAGTTCTTC. Translating gives CASSHGLAGITYNEQFF.

V is TRBV6-5 and J is TRBJ2-4; 8 nucleotides agree with TRBD1. Germline CDR1 is MNHEY and CDR2 is SVGAGI. After removal of 6 bases from V and 1 base from J, the junction contained 5 bases not matched to a gene. This CDR3 spans 15 amino acids. In nucleotides, the CDR3 is TGTGCCAGCAGCCCCAGGACAGGGGCCAAAAACATTCAGTACTTC. Its protein product is CASSPRTGAKNIQYF.

V gene TRBV25-1 combines with J gene TRBJ1-1, with D perhaps TRBD1 (5 bases). The CDR3 covers 16 residues. V was shortened by 3 bases and J by 5 bases, with 19 bases between the two germline ends. Germline CDR1 is MGHDK and CDR2 is SYGVNS. As DNA, the CDR3 is TGTGCCAGCAGTGATGTGGGGGTTGGCGGGAGGACTGAAGCTTTCTTT. As protein: CASSDVGVGGRTEAFF.

In its sample, this clonotype was seen many times. The rearrangement uses TRBV7-6 and TRBJ1-1; no clear D gene. V was trimmed by 2 bases and J by 0 bases, leaving 16 bases between them. CDR1 and CDR2 (germline): SGHVS, FNYEAQ. The CDR3 is 17 residues long. The CDR3 here is CASSLPLEGLLNTEAFF. The CDR3 DNA is TGTGCCAGCAGCTTACCATTGGAAGGACTGCTGAACACTGAAGCTTTCTTT.

CDR3 loop: CSARTGAGNTIYF. The CDR3 DNA reads as TGCAGCGCTCGAACAGGCGCTGGAAACACCATATATTTT. The chain carries TRBV29-1 and TRBJ1-3; a weak D match, TRBD1 (5 bases). This CDR3 is 13 amino acids long. V was pared by 7 bases and J by 2 bases, with 12 bases between. Germline CDR1 and CDR2: SQVTM and ANQGSEA.

This clonotype was seen only a few times. The gene calls are TRBV30 and TRBJ2-3; D unresolved. V was trimmed by 3 bases and J by 3 bases, leaving 4 bases between them. Per germline, CDR1 GTSNPN and CDR2 SVGIG (reference sequence). This CDR3 is built from 11 residues. The CDR3 nucleotides read TGTGCCTGGAGCAGGACAGATACGCAGTATTTT. Protein product: CAWSRTDTQYF.